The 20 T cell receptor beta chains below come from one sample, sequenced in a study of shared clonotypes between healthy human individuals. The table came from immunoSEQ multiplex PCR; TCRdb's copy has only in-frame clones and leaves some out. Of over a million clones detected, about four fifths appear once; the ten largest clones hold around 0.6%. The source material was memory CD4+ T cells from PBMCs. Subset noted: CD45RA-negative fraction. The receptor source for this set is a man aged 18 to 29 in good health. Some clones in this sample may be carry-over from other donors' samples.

The CDR3 DNA is TGCAGCGCCCGGGACACCGGGGAGCTGTTTTTT. Protein sequence: CSARDTGELFF. The gene calls are TRBV29-1 and TRBJ2-2; no clear D gene. This CDR3 region has 11 residues. Germline assignment: CDR1 SQVTM and CDR2 ANQGSEA. V lost 7 bases and J 3 bases, leaving 6 bases between the germline ends.

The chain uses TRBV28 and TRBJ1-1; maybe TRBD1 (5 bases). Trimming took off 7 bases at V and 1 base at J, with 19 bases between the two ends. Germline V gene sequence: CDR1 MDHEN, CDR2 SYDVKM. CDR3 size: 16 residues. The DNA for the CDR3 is TGTGCCAGCATCACTGTCGGGGCAGGCGGGAACACTGAAGCTTTCTTT. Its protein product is CASITVGAGGNTEAFF.

The CDR3 protein is CASSSTGDTGELFF. The CDR3 nucleotides are TGTGCCAGCAGTTCCACAGGGGACACCGGGGAGCTGTTTTTT. The genes are TRBV6-7 and TRBJ2-2, with TRBD1 identical over 7 bases. TRBV6-7 has ORF status, its function being uncertain. This CDR3 contains 14 residues. The V and J ends lost 4 bases and 3 bases, in that order; junction bases with no gene match: 2.

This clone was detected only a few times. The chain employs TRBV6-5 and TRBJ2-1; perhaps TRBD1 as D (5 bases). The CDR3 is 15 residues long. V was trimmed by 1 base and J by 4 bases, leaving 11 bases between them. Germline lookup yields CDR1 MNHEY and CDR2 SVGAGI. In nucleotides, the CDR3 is TGTGCCAGCAGTTACTTGGGGCAGCTATACAATGAGCAGTTCTTC. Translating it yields CASSYLGQLYNEQFF.

The DNA for the CDR3 is TGTGCCTGGAGTGTACCTAGCTTGAATGAGCAGTTCTTC. Protein: CAWSVPSLNEQFF. The chain employs TRBV30 and TRBJ2-1; D might be TRBD2 (5 bases). CDR1 and CDR2 from the germline V gene are GTSNPN and SVGIG (reference sequence). The CDR3 runs to 13 residues. V lost 0 bases to trimming and J lost 7 bases, with 10 bases between them.

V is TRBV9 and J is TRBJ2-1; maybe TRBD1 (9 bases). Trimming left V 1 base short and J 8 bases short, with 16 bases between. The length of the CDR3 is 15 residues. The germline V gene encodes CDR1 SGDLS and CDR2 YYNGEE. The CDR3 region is CASSVSSGTGHEQFF. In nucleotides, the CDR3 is TGTGCCAGCAGCGTAAGTAGCGGGACAGGGCATGAGCAGTTCTTC.

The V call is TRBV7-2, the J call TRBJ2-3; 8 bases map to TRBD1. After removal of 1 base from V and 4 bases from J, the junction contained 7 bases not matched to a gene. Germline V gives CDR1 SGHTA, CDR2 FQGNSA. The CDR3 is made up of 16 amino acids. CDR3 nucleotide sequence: TGTGCCAGCAGCTTAGGGGCAGGGGGCGCATCAGATACGCAGTATTTT. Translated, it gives CASSLGAGGASDTQYF.

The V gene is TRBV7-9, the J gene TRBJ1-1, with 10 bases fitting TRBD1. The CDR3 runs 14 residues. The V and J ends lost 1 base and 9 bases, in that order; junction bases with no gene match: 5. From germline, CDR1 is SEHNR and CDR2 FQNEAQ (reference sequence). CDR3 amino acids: CASSLVGTGEKAFF. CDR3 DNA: TGTGCCAGCAGCTTAGTGGGGACAGGGGAGAAAGCTTTCTTT. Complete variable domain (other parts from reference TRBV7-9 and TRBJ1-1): DTGVSQNPRHKITKRGQNVTFRCDPISEHNRLYWYRQTLGQGPEFLTYFQNEAQLEKSRLLSDRFSAERPKGSFSTLEIQRTEQGDSAMYLCASSLVGTGEKAFFGQGTRLTVV.

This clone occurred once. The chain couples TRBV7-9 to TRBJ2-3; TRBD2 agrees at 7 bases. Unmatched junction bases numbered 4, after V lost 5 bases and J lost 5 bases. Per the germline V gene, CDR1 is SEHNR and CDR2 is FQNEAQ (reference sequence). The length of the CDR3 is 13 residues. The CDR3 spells CASSRGGVDTQYF. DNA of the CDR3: TGTGCCAGCAGCCGCGGGGGAGTAGATACGCAGTATTTT.

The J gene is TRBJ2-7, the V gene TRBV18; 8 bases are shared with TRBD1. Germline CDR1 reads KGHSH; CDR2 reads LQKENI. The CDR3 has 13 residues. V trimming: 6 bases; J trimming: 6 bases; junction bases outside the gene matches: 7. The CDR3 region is CASSPDRVGEQYF. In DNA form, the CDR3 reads TGTGCCAGCTCCCCGGACAGGGTGGGCGAGCAGTACTTC.

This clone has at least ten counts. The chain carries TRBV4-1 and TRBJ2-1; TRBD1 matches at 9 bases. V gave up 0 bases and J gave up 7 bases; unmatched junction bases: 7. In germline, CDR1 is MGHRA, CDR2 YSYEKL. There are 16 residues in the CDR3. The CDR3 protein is CASSQDGQGWWNEQFF. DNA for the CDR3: TGCGCCAGCAGCCAAGATGGACAGGGGTGGTGGAATGAGCAGTTCTTC.

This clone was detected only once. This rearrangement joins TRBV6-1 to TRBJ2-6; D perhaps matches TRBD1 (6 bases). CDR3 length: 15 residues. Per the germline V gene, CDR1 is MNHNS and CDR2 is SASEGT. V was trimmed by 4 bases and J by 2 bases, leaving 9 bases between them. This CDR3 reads CASSANRAGANVLTF. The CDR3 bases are TGTGCCAGCAGTGCCAACAGGGCTGGGGCCAACGTCCTGACTTTC.

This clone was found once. The CDR3 DNA reads as TGTGCCAGCAGCTTTACCCGACAGGGCCGGAGGGAGCAGTACTTC. Amino acids: CASSFTRQGRREQYF. The chain links TRBV7-9 to TRBJ2-7, with 7 bases matching TRBD1. CDR1 is SEHNR, CDR2 FQNEAQ, per germline (reference sequence). The CDR3 is 15 residues long. V dropped 3 bases and J dropped 7; count of bases not matched to a gene: 12.

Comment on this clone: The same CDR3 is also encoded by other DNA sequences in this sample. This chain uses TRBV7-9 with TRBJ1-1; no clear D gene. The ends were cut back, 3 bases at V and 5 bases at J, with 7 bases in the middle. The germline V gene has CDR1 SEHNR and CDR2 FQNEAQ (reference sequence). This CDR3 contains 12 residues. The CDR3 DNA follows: TGTGCCAGCAGCTTTGTTGGGACTGAAGCTTTCTTT. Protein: CASSFVGTEAFF.

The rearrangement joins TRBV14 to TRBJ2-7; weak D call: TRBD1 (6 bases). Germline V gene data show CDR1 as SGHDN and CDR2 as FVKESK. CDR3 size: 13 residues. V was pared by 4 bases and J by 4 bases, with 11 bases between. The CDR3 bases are TGTGCCAGCAGCCGAGACAGGAGATACGAGCAGTACTTC. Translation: CASSRDRRYEQYF.

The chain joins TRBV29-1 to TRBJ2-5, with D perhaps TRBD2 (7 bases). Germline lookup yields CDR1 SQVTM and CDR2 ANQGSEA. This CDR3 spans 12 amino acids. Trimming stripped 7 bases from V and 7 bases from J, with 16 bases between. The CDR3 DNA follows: TGCAGCGCTACCGGGGGGCCCGGGACCCAGTACTTC. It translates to CSATGGPGTQYF.

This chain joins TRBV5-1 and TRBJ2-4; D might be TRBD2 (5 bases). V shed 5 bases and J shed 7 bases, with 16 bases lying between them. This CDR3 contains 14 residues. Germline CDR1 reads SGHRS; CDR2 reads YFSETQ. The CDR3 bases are TGCGCCAGCAGGTCGACTATATCTGGGAACATTCAGTACTTC. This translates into CASRSTISGNIQYF.

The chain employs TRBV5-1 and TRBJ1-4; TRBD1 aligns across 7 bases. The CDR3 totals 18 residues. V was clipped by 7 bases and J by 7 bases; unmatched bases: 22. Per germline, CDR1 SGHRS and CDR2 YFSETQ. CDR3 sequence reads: CASAPRGEQGLSGEKLFF. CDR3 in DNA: TGCGCCAGCGCGCCTCGGGGGGAACAGGGGCTCAGTGGTGAAAAACTGTTTTTT.

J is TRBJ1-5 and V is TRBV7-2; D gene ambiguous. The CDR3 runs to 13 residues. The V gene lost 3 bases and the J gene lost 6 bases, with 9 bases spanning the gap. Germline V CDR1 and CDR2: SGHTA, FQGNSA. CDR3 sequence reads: CASSFVVSQPQHF. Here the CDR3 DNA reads TGTGCCAGCAGCTTCGTCGTTAGTCAGCCCCAGCATTTT.

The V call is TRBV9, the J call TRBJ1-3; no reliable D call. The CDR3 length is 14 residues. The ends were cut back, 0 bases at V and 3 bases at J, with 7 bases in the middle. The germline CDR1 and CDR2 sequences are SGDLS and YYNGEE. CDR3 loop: CASSVAMGGNTIYF. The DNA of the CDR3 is TGTGCCAGCAGCGTAGCTATGGGTGGAAACACCATATATTTT.